This T cell receptor (beta chain) comes out of a study of blood T cells in healthy people across ages. Together with a sample-barcoded 5' primer, a J-beta primer mix was included in a second PCR lasting roughly 6 to 12 cycles. Each cDNA was tagged by a template-switch adaptor containing 12 random nucleotides. Via MiXCR, TCRdb re-called the 5' RACE reads, giving one row per CDR3 protein. The sample has 600,000 to 900,000 distinct CDR3 sequences, 25% to 30% seen once. These sequences were also reported in another study, on T cells of mothers and their children. This second study notes: Using approximately 1.5 ug per 15 ul, all extracted RNA underwent cDNA synthesis.

Sequencing was carried out using blood. The sequence came from a boy between 10 and 17 years old in good health.

The CDR3 DNA is TGTGCCAGCAGCCTGGTGGGGGGGTCAGAGGCAAATGAGCAGTTCTTC. This codes for CASSLVGGSEANEQFF. The chain combines TRBV7-9 with TRBJ2-1; 7 bases fit TRBD2. Germline V lookup: CDR1 SEHNR, CDR2 FQNEAQ (reference sequence). The CDR3 has 16 residues. Unmatched junction bases numbered 14, after V lost 5 bases and J lost 7 bases.